This is a list of T cell receptor beta chains from one sample in a study of OX40 agonist ivuxolimab in advanced cancers. Some clones are missing from TCRdb's copy, which holds only in-frame ones; the method was immunoSEQ multiplex PCR. The repertoire consists of about 70,000 clones, with just over 85% occurring once and the leading ten covering 8% to 10%. The material was CD4+ or CD8+ T cells sorted from blood, obtained in a trial of the OX40 agonist ivuxolimab. The receptors come from an adult with an advanced solid tumor such as melanoma, head and neck, liver or kidney cancer. The CDR3 runs from the conserved cysteine through the conserved F or W. Each record gives: D gene, clone size, V gene, J gene, CDR3 DNA, CDR3 protein. D genes are given only for firm matches. Clone size is stated in some rows and not others, as once, few, many or a class when expanded.

D gene: TRBD2
clone size: -
V gene: TRBV5-1
J gene: TRBJ2-4
CDR3 DNA: TGCGCCAGCAGCTCTGGTAGCGGGACCACCAAAAACATTCAGTACTTC
CDR3 protein: CASSSGSGTTKNIQYF

D gene: TRBD1
clone size: -
V gene: TRBV5-4
J gene: TRBJ1-6
CDR3 DNA: TGTGCCAGCAGCTTGGGACAGGGGACCCGGTCACCCCTCCACTTT
CDR3 protein: CASSLGQGTRSPLHF

D gene: -
clone size: once
V gene: TRBV19
J gene: TRBJ1-2
CDR3 DNA: TGTGCCAGTAAAGACGGGGGAACTAACTATGGCTACACCTTC
CDR3 protein: CASKDGGTNYGYTF

D gene: -
clone size: few
V gene: TRBV9
J gene: TRBJ1-1
CDR3 DNA: TGTGCCAGCAGCGTAGAATGGTACACTGAAGCTTTCTTT
CDR3 protein: CASSVEWYTEAFF

D gene: TRBD1
clone size: -
V gene: TRBV19
J gene: TRBJ1-2
CDR3 DNA: TGTGCCAGTAGTATGGGTGTGGCAGGGGGCTATGGCTACACCTTC
CDR3 protein: CASSMGVAGGYGYTF

D gene: TRBD1
clone size: -
V gene: TRBV6-5
J gene: TRBJ1-1
CDR3 DNA: TGTGCCAGCAGTTGGCTCGACAAGGGACAGGAAGCTTTCTTT
CDR3 protein: CASSWLDKGQEAFF

D gene: -
clone size: -
V gene: TRBV18
J gene: TRBJ2-5
CDR3 DNA: TGTGCCAGCTCCTTCAAGCAAGAGACCCAGTACTTC
CDR3 protein: CASSFKQETQYF

D gene: TRBD1
clone size: -
V gene: TRBV7-2
J gene: TRBJ2-3
CDR3 DNA: TGTGCCAGCAGCCTAGGGACAGGGGCAGATACGCAGTATTTT
CDR3 protein: CASSLGTGADTQYF

D gene: -
clone size: once
V gene: TRBV7-2
J gene: TRBJ2-2
CDR3 DNA: TGTGCCAGCAGCTTGGGGACGGGCAACTTGGAGCTGTTTTTT
CDR3 protein: CASSLGTGNLELFF

D gene: -
clone size: -
V gene: TRBV5-1
J gene: TRBJ1-4
CDR3 DNA: TGCGCCAGCAGCTTGGCAGGCGGACCGAATGAAAAACTGTTTTTT
CDR3 protein: CASSLAGGPNEKLFF